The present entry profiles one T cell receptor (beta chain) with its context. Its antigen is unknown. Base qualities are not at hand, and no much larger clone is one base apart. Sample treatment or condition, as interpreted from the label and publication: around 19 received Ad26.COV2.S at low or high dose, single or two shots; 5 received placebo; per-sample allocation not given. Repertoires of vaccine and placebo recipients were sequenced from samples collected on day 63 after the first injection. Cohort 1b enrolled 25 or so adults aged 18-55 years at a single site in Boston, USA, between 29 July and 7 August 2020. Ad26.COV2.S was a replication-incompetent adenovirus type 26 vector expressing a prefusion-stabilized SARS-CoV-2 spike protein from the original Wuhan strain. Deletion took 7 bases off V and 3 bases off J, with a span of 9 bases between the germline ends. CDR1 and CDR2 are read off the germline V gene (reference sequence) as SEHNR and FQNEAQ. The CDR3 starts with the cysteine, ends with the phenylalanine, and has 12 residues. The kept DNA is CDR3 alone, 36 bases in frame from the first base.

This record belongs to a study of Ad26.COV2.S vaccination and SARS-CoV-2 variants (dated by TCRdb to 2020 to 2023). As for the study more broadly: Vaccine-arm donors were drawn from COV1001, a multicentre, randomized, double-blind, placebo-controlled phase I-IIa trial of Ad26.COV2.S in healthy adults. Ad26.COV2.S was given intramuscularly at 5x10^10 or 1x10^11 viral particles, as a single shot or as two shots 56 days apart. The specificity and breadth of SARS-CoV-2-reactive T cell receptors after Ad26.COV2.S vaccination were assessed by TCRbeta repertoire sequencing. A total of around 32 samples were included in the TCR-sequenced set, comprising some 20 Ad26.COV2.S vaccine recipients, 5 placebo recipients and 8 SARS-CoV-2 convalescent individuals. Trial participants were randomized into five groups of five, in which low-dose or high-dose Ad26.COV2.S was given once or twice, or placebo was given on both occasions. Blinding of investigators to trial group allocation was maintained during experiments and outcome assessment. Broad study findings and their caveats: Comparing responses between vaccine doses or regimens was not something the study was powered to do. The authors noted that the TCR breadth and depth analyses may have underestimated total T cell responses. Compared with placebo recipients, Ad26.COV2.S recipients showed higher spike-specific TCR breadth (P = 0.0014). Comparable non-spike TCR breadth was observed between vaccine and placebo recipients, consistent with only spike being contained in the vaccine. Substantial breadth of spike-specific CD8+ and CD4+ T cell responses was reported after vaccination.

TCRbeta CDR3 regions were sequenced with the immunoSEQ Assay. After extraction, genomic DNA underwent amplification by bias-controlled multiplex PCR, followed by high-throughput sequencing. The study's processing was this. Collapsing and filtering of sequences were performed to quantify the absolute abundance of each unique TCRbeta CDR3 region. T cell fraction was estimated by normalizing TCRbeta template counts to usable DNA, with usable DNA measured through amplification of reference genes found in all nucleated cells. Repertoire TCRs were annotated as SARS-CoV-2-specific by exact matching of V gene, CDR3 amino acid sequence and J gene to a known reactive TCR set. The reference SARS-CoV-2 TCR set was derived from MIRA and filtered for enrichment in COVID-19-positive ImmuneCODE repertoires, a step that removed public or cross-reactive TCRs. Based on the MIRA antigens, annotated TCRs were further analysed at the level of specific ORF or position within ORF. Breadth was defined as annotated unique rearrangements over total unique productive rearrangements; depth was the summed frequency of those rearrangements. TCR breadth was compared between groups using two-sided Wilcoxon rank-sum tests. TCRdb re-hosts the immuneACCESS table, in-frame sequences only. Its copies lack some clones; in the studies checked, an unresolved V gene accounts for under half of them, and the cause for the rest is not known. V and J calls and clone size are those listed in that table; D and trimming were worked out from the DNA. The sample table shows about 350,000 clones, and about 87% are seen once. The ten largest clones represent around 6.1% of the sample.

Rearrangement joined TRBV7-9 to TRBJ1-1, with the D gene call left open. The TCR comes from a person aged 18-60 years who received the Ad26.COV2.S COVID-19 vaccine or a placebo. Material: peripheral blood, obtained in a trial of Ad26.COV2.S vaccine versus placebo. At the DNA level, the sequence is TGTGCCAGCACCGGGGATTACACTGAAGCTTTCTTT. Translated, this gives CASTGDYTEAFF. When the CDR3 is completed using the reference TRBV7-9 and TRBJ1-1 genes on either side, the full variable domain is DTGVSQNPRHKITKRGQNVTFRCDPISEHNRLYWYRQTLGQGPEFLTYFQNEAQLEKSRLLSDRFSAERPKGSFSTLEIQRTEQGDSAMYLCASTGDYTEAFFGQGTRLTVV.